Sequencing of this TCR beta chain was carried out in a study of identifying expanded T cells in peripheral blood. The protocol was immunoSEQ multiplex PCR, while the TCRdb copy is restricted to in-frame clones and leaves out a portion. The sample includes 80,000 or so clones, around four fifths of them seen just once. Collection occurred without any documented infections or immune events in donors. V was cut by 4 bases and J by 4 bases, with 10 bases left in between. Per the germline V gene, CDR1 is MNHNS and CDR2 is SASEGT. The CDR3 runs to 13 residues. Input material: blood. The source of this sequence is a person between 18 and 75 years old in good health. This sequence joins TRBV6-1 and TRBJ1-1; unclear D gene. The CDR3 DNA reads as TGTGCCAGCAGTGCAAGCTTATTCACTGAAGCTTTCTTT. Translated, it gives CASSASLFTEAFF.